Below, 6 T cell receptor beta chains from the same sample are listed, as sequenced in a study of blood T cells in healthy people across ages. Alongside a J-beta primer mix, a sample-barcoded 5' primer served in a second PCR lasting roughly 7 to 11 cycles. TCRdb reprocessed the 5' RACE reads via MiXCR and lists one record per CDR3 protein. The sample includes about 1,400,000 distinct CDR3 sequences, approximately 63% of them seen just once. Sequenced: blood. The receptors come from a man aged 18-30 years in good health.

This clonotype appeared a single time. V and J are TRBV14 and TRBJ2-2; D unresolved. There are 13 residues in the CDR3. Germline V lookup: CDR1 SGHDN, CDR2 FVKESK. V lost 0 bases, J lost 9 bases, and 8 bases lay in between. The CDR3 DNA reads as TGTGCCAGCAGCCAAGAACCGTACCGGGAGCTGTTTTTT. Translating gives CASSQEPYRELFF.

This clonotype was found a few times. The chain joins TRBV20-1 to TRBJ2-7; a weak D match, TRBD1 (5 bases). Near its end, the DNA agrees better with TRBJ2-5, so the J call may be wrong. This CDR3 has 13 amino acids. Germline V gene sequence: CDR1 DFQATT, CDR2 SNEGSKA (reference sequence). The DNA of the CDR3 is TGCAGTGCTAGAAGGGCAGGGATCGAGACCCAGTACTTC. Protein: CSARRAGIETQYF.

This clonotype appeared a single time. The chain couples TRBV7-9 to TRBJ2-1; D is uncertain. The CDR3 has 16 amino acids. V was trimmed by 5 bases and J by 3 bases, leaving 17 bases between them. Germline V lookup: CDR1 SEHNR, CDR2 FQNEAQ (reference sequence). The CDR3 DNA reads TGTGCCAGCAGCCTACGAAGGGTGTCTAACTACAATGAGCAGTTCTTC. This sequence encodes CASSLRRVSNYNEQFF.

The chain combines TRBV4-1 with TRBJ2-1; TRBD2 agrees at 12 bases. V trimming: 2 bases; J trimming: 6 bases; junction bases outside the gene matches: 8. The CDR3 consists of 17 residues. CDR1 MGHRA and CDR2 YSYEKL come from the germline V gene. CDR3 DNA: TGCGCCAGCAGCCAACCCCGCACTAGCGGGAGGTTCAATGAGCAGTTCTTC. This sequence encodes CASSQPRTSGRFNEQFF.

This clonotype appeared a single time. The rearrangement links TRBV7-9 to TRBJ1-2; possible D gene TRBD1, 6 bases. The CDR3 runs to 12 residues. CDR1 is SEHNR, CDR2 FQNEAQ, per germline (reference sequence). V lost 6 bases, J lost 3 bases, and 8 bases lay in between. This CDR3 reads CASRGAYYGYTF. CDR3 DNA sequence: TGTGCCAGCAGGGGGGCCTACTATGGCTACACCTTC.

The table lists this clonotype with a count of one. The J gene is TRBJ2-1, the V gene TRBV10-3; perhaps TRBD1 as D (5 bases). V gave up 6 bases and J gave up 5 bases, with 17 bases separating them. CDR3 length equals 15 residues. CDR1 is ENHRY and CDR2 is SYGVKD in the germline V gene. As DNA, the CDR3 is TGTGCCATCAGCCTACTAACCACAGGAGACAATGAGCAGTTCTTC. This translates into CAISLLTTGDNEQFF.